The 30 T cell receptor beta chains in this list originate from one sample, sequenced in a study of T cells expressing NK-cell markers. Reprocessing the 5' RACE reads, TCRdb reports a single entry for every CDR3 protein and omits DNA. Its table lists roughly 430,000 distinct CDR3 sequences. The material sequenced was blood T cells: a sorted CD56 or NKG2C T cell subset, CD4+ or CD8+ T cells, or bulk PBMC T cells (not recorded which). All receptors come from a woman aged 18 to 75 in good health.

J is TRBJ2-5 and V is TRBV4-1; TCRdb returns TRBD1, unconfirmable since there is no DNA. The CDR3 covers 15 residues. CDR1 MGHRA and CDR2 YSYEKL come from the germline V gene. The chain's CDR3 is CASSQDLGQGETQYF.

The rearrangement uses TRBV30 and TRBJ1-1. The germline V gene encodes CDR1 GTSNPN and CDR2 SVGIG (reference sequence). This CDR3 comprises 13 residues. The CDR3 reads CAWSEWKNTEAFF. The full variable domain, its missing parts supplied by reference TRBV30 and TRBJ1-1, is SQTIHQWPATLVQPVGSPLSLECTVEGTSNPNLYWYRQAAGRGLQLLFYSVGIGQISSEVPQNLSASRPQDRQFILSSKKLLLSDSGFYLCAWSEWKNTEAFFGQGTRLTVV.

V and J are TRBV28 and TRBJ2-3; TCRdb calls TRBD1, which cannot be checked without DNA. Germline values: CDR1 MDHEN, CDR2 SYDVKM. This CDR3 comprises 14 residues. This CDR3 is CASTRTAHGDTQYF.

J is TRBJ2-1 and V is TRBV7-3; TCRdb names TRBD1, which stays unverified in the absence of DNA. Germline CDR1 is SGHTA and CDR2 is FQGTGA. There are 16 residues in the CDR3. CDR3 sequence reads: CASSLQPRGGYNEQFF.

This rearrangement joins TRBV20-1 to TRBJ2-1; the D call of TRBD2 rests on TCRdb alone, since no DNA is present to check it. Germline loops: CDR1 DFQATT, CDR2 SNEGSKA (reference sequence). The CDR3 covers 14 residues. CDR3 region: CSADSGDYYNEQFF.

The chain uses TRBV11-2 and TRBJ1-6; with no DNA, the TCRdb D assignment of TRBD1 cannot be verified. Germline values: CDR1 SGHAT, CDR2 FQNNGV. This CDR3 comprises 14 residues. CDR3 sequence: CASSFLTSRGALHF.

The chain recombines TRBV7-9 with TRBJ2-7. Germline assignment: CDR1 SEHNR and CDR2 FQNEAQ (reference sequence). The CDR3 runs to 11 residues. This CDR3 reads CASSGGREQYF.

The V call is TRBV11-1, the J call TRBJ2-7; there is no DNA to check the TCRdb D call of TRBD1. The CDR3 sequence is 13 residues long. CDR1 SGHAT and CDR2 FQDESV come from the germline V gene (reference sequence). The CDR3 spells CASTGTGAYEQYF.

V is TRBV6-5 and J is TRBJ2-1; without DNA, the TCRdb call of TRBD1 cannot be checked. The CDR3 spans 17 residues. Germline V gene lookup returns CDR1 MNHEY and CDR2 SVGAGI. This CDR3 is CASSSRPLGGRSHEQFF.

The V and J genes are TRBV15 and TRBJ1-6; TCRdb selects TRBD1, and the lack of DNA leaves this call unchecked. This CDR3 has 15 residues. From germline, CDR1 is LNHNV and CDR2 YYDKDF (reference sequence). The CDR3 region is CATSPRDNDNSPLHF. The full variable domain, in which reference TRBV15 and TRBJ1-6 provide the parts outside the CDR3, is DAMVIQNPRYQVTQFGKPVTLSCSQTLNHNVMYWYQQKSSQAPKLLFHYYDKDFNNEADTPDNFQSRRPNTSFCFLDIRSPGLGDTAMYLCATSPRDNDNSPLHFGNGTRLTVT.

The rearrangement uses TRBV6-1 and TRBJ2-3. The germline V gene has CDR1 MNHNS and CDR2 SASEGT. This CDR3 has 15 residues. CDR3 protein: CASSEGVISTDTQYF.

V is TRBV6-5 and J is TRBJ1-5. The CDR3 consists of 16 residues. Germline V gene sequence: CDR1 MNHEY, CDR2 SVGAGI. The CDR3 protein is CASSSHTSDGNQPQHF.

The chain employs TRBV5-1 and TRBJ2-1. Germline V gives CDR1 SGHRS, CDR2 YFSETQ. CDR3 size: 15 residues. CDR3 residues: CASSLVVVSSNEQFF.

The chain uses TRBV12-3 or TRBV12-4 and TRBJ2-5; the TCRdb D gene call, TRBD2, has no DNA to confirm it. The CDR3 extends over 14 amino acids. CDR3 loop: CASSYSIPQETQYF.

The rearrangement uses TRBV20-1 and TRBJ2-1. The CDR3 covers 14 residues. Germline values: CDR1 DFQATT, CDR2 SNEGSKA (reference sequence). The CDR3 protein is CSARRSSSYNEQFF.

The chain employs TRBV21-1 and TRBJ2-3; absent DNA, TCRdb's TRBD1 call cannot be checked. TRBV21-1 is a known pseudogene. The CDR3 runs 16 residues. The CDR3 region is CASSKPPPGSTDTQYF.

The CDR3 is CASSPPDDEQYF. The chain recombines TRBV18 with TRBJ2-7. This CDR3 comprises 12 residues. The germline V gene has CDR1 KGHSH and CDR2 LQKENI.

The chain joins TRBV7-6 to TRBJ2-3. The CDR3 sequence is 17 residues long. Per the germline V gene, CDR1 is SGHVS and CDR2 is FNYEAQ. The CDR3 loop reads CASSHSPNSFGTDTQYF.

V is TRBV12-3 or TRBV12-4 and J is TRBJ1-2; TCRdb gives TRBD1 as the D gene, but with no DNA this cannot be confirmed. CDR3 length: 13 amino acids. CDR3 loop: CASSTGYNYGYTF.

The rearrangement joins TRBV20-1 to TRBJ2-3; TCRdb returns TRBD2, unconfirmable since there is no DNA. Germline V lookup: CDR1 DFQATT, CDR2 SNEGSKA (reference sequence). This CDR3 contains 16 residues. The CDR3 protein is CSVQRGALLITDTQYF.

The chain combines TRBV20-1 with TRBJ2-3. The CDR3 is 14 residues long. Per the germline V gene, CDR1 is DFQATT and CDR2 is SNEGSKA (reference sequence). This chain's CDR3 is CSACLTAYHYTQYF.

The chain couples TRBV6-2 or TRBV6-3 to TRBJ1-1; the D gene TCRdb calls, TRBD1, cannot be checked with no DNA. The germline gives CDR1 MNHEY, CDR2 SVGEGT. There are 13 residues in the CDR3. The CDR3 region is CASSTLTGLEAFF.

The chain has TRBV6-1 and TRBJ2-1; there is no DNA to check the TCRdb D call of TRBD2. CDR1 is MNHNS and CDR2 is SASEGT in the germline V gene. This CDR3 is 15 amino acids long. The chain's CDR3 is CASSRGTSGSIEQFF.

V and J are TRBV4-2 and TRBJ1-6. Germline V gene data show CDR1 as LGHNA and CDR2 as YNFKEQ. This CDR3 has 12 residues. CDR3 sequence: CASSQDSKPLHF.

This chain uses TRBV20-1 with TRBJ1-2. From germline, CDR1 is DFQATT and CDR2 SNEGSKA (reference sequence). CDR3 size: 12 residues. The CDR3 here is CSARDEKDGYTF.

This chain's CDR3 is CASSLITGEHSGNTIYF. The chain is built from TRBV5-6 and TRBJ1-3; TCRdb proposes TRBD1, but this gene call is untestable without DNA. The length of the CDR3 is 17 residues. Germline V CDR1 and CDR2: SGHDT, YYEEEE.

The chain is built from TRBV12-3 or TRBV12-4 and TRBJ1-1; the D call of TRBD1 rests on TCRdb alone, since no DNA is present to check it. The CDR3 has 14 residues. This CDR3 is CASRDRGLNTEAFF.

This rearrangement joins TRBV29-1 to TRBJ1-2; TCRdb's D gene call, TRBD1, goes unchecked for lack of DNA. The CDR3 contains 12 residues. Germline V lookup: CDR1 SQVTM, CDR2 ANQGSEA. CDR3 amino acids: CSVEPGVVGYTF.

The CDR3 sequence is CASSLTGSGGAPDTQYF. V usage is TRBV11-2 and J usage is TRBJ2-3; the TRBD2 assignment by TCRdb is unverifiable without DNA. The length of the CDR3 is 17 residues. Germline CDR1 and CDR2: SGHAT and FQNNGV.

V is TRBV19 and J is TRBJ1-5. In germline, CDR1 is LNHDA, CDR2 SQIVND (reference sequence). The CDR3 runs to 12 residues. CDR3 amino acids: CASTYGYQPQHF. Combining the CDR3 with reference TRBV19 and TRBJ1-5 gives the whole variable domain DGGITQSPKYLFRKEGQNVTLSCEQNLNHDAMYWYRQDPGQGLRLIYYSQIVNDFQKGDIAEGYSVSREKKESFPLTVTSAQKNPTAFYLCASTYGYQPQHFGDGTRLSIL.